The next 20 T cell receptor beta chains were all read from a single sample in a study of CD8+ T cells in alopecia areata. Extraction of RNA preceded its reverse transcription into cDNA, which served as the sequencing template. The repertoire was sequenced with immunoSEQ multiplex PCR; TCRdb's copy has only in-frame clones and lacks some. This table has tens of thousands of clones, about 74% appearing once. The material sequenced was NKG2D-low CD8+ T cells sorted from blood. Receptors originate from a human donor with alopecia areata.

DNA for the CDR3: TGTGCCAGTAGTATTGGAGAACGGGAGTTGTTCTTC. Amino acid sequence: CASSIGERELFF. The chain carries TRBV19 and TRBJ2-1, with D possibly being TRBD2 (6 bases). Trimming removed 3 bases from V and 15 bases from J, with 15 bases in between. CDR1 and CDR2 from the germline V gene are LNHDA and SQIVND (reference sequence). The CDR3 extends over 12 amino acids.

This chain uses TRBV5-1 with TRBJ2-3, with D perhaps matching TRBD2 (6 bases). Germline lookup yields CDR1 SGHRS and CDR2 YFSETQ. V lost 1 base, J lost 11 bases, and 14 bases lay in between. This CDR3 has 13 residues. The CDR3, as DNA: TGCGCCAGCAGCTTGAGTCCCCCGGAGGGGCAGTATTTT. Amino acids: CASSLSPPEGQYF.

The chain combines TRBV7-8 with TRBJ1-5; 7 bases agree with TRBD1. The CDR3 spans 16 residues. The germline V gene has CDR1 SGHVS and CDR2 FQNEAQ. Trimming removed 5 bases from V and 2 bases from J; junction bases left unmatched: 9. The CDR3 here is CASSPTGYAGNQPQHF. The CDR3, as DNA: TGTGCCAGCAGCCCGACAGGGTACGCGGGCAATCAGCCCCAGCATTTT.

The chain carries TRBV28 and TRBJ2-2; 8 nucleotides line up with TRBD2. There are 15 residues in the CDR3. The ends lost 3 bases at V and 3 bases at J; junction bases unmatched: 3. Germline CDR1 is MDHEN and CDR2 is SYDVKM. The CDR3 spells CASSFQLADTGELFF. In DNA form, the CDR3 reads TGTGCCAGCAGTTTCCAACTAGCGGACACCGGGGAGCTGTTTTTT.

This chain joins TRBV7-8 and TRBJ2-5, with 10 bases lining up with TRBD2. The CDR3 has 16 residues. Per the germline V gene, CDR1 is SGHVS and CDR2 is FQNEAQ. The V and J ends lost 5 bases and 2 bases, in that order; junction bases with no gene match: 8. For the CDR3, the DNA is TGTGCCAGCAGCCCGGCCGGACTAGCGGAACAAGAGACCCAGTACTTC. Translated: CASSPAGLAEQETQYF.

The chain recombines TRBV13 with TRBJ2-7, with 8 bases identical to TRBD2. V shed 3 bases and J 4 bases; nucleotides not matched to a gene: 5. Germline assignment: CDR1 PRHDT and CDR2 FYEKMQ (reference sequence). The CDR3 runs to 14 residues. The CDR3: CASSLSGRVYEQYF. CDR3 in DNA: TGTGCCAGCAGCTTGAGCGGGAGAGTATACGAGCAGTACTTC.

V usage is TRBV6-4 and J usage is TRBJ2-7; 8 bases line up with TRBD1. This CDR3 is built from 14 residues. V lost 5 bases, J lost 6 bases, and 9 bases stayed unmatched. CDR1 is MRHNA and CDR2 is SNTAGT in the germline V gene. In DNA form, the CDR3 reads TGTGCCAGCAGTTCCGGACAGGGATCGGCCGAGCAGTACTTC. Its translation is CASSSGQGSAEQYF.

CDR3: CASRIRDRSTDTQYF. CDR3 sequence (DNA): TGCGCCAGCAGAATAAGGGACAGAAGCACAGATACGCAGTATTTT. The chain employs TRBV23-1 and TRBJ2-3; 7 bases are a match to TRBD1. TRBV23-1 has ORF status, its function being uncertain. The CDR3 sequence is 15 residues long. V was clipped by 6 bases and J by 0 bases; unmatched bases: 6.

This sequence joins TRBV28 and TRBJ1-2; 9 positions match TRBD1. The CDR3 has 14 residues. The junction had 4 bases not matched to a gene; V was cut back by 5 bases and J by 3 bases. Germline CDR1 is MDHEN and CDR2 is SYDVKM. The CDR3 region is CASSNTGGDYGYTF. In nucleotides, the CDR3 is TGTGCCAGCAGTAACACAGGGGGCGACTATGGCTACACCTTC.

This sequence joins TRBV7-2 and TRBJ2-7, with 8 nucleotides matching TRBD2. Per the germline V gene, CDR1 is SGHTA and CDR2 is FQGNSA. The length of the CDR3 is 13 residues. Trimming at V came to 4 bases and at J to 2 bases, leaving 1 base not matched to a gene. The CDR3 DNA is TGTGCCAGCAGCTCGGGACTAGCCTACGAGCAGTACTTC. This translates into CASSSGLAYEQYF.

DNA of the CDR3: TGTGCCCCCATCCCCCGGGCCCAGTTCTTC. Residues: CAPIPRAQFF. The chain recombines TRBV27 with TRBJ2-1; D remains unclear. This CDR3 is built from 10 residues. The germline V gene encodes CDR1 MNHEY and CDR2 SMNVEV (reference sequence). Trimming took 11 bases from V and 13 from J, leaving 15 bases between them.

This clone was found once. This chain uses TRBV2 with TRBJ1-2, with D possibly being TRBD1 (5 bases). There are 15 residues in the CDR3. Trimming stripped 3 bases from V and 4 bases from J, with 15 bases between. The germline V gene encodes CDR1 SNHLY and CDR2 FYNNEI. This CDR3 is CASSETQAELYGYTF. The CDR3 DNA reads as TGTGCCAGCAGTGAGACACAGGCTGAACTCTATGGCTACACCTTC.

The V gene is TRBV4-1, the J gene TRBJ2-7; D assignment may be TRBD1 or TRBD2 (5 bases each). V was clipped by 4 bases and J by 6 bases, with 13 bases between them. The length of the CDR3 is 13 residues. Germline CDR1 is MGHRA and CDR2 is YSYEKL. CDR3 loop: CASSLGGGGEQYF. CDR3 DNA sequence: TGCGCCAGCAGCCTGGGTGGTGGGGGCGAGCAGTACTTC.

The CDR3 region has the DNA TGCAGCGTTGGAGACTCCTACGAGCAGTACTTC. Amino acids: CSVGDSYEQYF. This rearrangement joins TRBV29-1 to TRBJ2-7; D remains ambiguous. The CDR3 totals 11 residues. V was clipped by 4 bases and J by 0 bases, with 4 bases between them. CDR1 SQVTM and CDR2 ANQGSEA come from the germline V gene.

The chain couples TRBV6-6 to TRBJ2-1; D remains unclear. CDR1 and CDR2 from the germline V gene are MNHNY and SVGAGI (reference sequence). The CDR3 is 11 residues long. Between the trimmed V and J ends, which lost 3 bases and 7 bases, there was a span of 4 bases. The CDR3 region has the DNA TGTGCCAGCAGTTATAGGAATGAGCAGTTCTTC. Translating it yields CASSYRNEQFF.

This clone was detected many times. The chain carries TRBV7-9 and TRBJ1-1, with a possible D match to TRBD1 (5 bases). Germline V gene sequence: CDR1 SEHNR, CDR2 FQNEAQ (reference sequence). The CDR3 loop spans 12 amino acids. V gave up 4 bases and J gave up 7 bases, with 10 bases separating them. CDR3 nucleotide sequence: TGTGCCAGCAGCTCAAGCGACAGTGAAGCTTTCTTT. Its protein product is CASSSSDSEAFF.

The rearrangement joins TRBV30 to TRBJ2-7; the match to TRBD1 covers 7 bases. V lost 3 bases and J lost 6; bases outside the gene matches: 5. From germline, CDR1 is GTSNPN and CDR2 SVGIG (reference sequence). The CDR3 runs 12 residues. CDR3 in amino acids: CAWSYGQVEQYF. For the CDR3, the DNA is TGTGCCTGGAGCTACGGACAGGTCGAGCAGTACTTC.

The rearrangement joins TRBV4-2 to TRBJ1-4; a weak D match, TRBD1 (6 bases). V lost 0 bases, J lost 6 bases, and 14 bases lay in between. The germline CDR1 and CDR2 sequences are LGHNA and YNFKEQ. This CDR3 spans 16 amino acids. The CDR3 nucleotides are TGTGCCAGCAGCCAAGATCGGGGCTCAGGGGATGAAAAACTGTTTTTT. Its translation is CASSQDRGSGDEKLFF.

This clone was seen a single time. The chain recombines TRBV29-1 with TRBJ2-7; a possible D gene is TRBD1 (5 bases). Trimming shortened V by 4 bases and J by 2 bases, and 12 bases separated the two germline ends. Germline V gives CDR1 SQVTM, CDR2 ANQGSEA. The CDR3 has 13 residues. The CDR3 loop is CSVGTGLPYEQYF. The DNA for the CDR3 is TGCAGCGTTGGTACAGGATTACCCTACGAGCAGTACTTC.

The chain couples TRBV5-6 to TRBJ2-1; weak D call: TRBD1 (6 bases). Trimming left V 3 bases short and J 5 bases short, with 15 bases between. CDR3 length equals 15 residues. Germline CDR1 and CDR2: SGHDT and YYEEEE. The CDR3 DNA is TGTGCCAGCAGCTCACCAGGGTGGGGGCACAATGAGCAGTTCTTC. It is translated as CASSSPGWGHNEQFF.